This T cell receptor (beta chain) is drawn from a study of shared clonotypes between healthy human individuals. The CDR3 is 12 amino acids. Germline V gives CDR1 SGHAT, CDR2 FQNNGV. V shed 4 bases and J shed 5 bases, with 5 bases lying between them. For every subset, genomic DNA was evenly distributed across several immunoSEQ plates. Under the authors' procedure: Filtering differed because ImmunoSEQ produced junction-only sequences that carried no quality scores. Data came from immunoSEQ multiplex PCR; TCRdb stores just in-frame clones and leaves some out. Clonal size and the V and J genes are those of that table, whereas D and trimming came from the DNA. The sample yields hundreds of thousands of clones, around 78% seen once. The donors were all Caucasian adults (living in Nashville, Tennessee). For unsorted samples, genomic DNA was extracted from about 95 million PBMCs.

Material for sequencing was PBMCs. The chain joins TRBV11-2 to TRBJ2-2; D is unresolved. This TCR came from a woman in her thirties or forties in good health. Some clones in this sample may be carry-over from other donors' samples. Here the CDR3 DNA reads TGTGCCAGCAGCTCCTTAACCGGGGAGCTGTTTTTT. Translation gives CASSSLTGELFF.